This entry features one TCR beta chain sequence. What it binds is not known. This sample was taken from a study of cytomegalovirus exposure and HLA in healthy donors. Study-wide results and limits: Cytomegalovirus status, reportedly, was diagnosed with high specificity and sensitivity by the classifier. Investigators reported 150 to 200 TCR beta chains as tied to cytomegalovirus.

This table comes from immunoSEQ multiplex PCR, and its TCRdb copy is limited to in-frame clones, with some not included. The data contain roughly 60,000 clones, roughly 94% of them singletons. It was the approximately 120-subject validation cohort, separate from the approximately 700-subject first cohort, to which the donors belonged. This CDR3 is built from 13 residues. The germline CDR1 and CDR2 sequences are SGHRS and YFSETQ. V lost 4 bases and J lost 2, with 10 bases in between. The sequencing sample was made of PBMCs. This TCR derives from a man in his late teens or twenties in good health and CMV-seronegative. The chain has TRBV5-1 and TRBJ2-7, with a weak D call TRBD2 (6 bases). The CDR3 coding sequence is TGCGCCAGCAGCCCGGAGGGTGCCTACGAGCAGTACTTC. It translates to CASSPEGAYEQYF.